These 22 T cell receptor beta chains were all obtained from the same sample, sequenced in a study of CD4 T cells in relation to SARS-CoV-2 and coronaviruses. Their antigens are not known. The unexposed donors gave CD4+ T cells in about 2011-2019, prior to COVID-19. The cells were cultured for roughly 11 days before CD4+ T cells were isolated. Measured with immunoSEQ multiplex PCR; TCRdb has only the in-frame clones, and not every one. The profile shows 15,000 to 25,000 clones, 77% of them singletons. The sample comprised CD4+ T cells from PBMCs, cultured in vitro. These receptors originate from a human donor in good health.

The V call is TRBV11-2, the J call TRBJ1-1; possible D gene TRBD1, 5 bases. V lost 4 bases to trimming and J lost 0 bases, with 9 bases between them. Germline CDR1 is SGHAT and CDR2 is FQNNGV. The length of the CDR3 is 14 residues. The CDR3 DNA reads as TGTGCCAGCAGCTCCCGGGACCTGAACACTGAAGCTTTCTTT. Its translation is CASSSRDLNTEAFF.

V is TRBV13 and J is TRBJ2-5, with D perhaps matching TRBD1 (5 bases). The CDR3 contains 13 residues. Trimming took 6 bases from V and 5 from J, leaving 13 bases between them. CDR1 is PRHDT, CDR2 FYEKMQ, per germline (reference sequence). CDR3 nucleotides: TGTGCCAGCAGACCCGAATGGGGCGAGACCCAGTACTTC. Amino acid sequence: CASRPEWGETQYF. Complete variable domain (other parts from reference TRBV13 and TRBJ2-5): AAGVIQSPRHLIKEKRETATLKCYPIPRHDTVYWYQQGPGQDPQFLISFYEKMQSDKGSIPDRFSAQQFSDYHSELNMSSLELGDSALYFCASRPEWGETQYFGPGTRLLVL.

The chain couples TRBV2 to TRBJ2-5; D is ambiguous. Trimming took 0 bases from V and 1 from J, leaving 21 bases between them. This CDR3 has 19 residues. CDR1 is SNHLY and CDR2 is FYNNEI in the germline V gene. The CDR3 DNA is TGTGCCAGCAGTGAAGCCCCCCTGGGCTCCTCGAGGCCCCAAGAGACCCAGTACTTC. Protein product: CASSEAPLGSSRPQETQYF.

The chain links TRBV5-1 to TRBJ2-5, with D unresolved. The CDR3 has 14 amino acids. The germline CDR1 and CDR2 sequences are SGHRS and YFSETQ. The ends were cut back, 1 base at V and 1 base at J, with 8 bases in the middle. CDR3 DNA sequence: TGCGCCAGCAGCTTGAGATTGTCCCAAGAGACCCAGTACTTC. As protein: CASSLRLSQETQYF.

J is TRBJ2-2 and V is TRBV6-5; 13 bases agree with TRBD2. The J segment lost 8 bases and the V segment lost 4 bases, leaving 7 bases of the junction unmatched. Looked up from germline, CDR1 is MNHEY and CDR2 is SVGAGI. The CDR3 extends over 16 amino acids. CDR3 protein: CASSLGGLAGSGELFF. The CDR3 nucleotides are TGTGCCAGCAGTTTAGGGGGACTAGCGGGATCTGGGGAGCTGTTTTTT.

The V gene is TRBV5-1, the J gene TRBJ2-5; D unresolved. The CDR3 runs 14 residues. The V and J ends lost 1 base and 2 bases respectively, with 9 bases between them. The germline V gene has CDR1 SGHRS and CDR2 YFSETQ. In DNA, the CDR3 is TGCGCCAGCAGCTTGAACAGCCCTCAAGAGACCCAGTACTTC. As protein: CASSLNSPQETQYF.

CDR3 DNA sequence: TGTGCCAGCACCACTCTTGGGGGCGCGGGTCAGCCCCAGCATTTT. Translating gives CASTTLGGAGQPQHF. This chain connects TRBV2 to TRBJ1-5; possibly TRBD1 for D (6 bases). CDR3 length: 15 amino acids. Per germline, CDR1 SNHLY and CDR2 FYNNEI. V was cut by 7 bases and J by 6 bases, with 19 bases left in between.

The V gene is TRBV30, the J gene TRBJ2-7, with TRBD2 as a possible D gene (6 bases). The germline V gene encodes CDR1 GTSNPN and CDR2 SVGIG (reference sequence). The CDR3 has 14 amino acids. V dropped 0 bases and J dropped 6 bases, with 15 bases sitting between them. DNA of the CDR3: TGTGCCTGGAGTGTATCGGGACTCGGGGTCGAGCAGTACTTC. Translated: CAWSVSGLGVEQYF.

The CDR3 sequence: CASSQSGNEQFF. The CDR3 DNA follows: TGTGCCAGCAGCCAAAGCGGTAATGAGCAGTTCTTC. The rearrangement joins TRBV11-2 to TRBJ2-1; D is perhaps TRBD2 (5 bases). Germline-derived CDR1 and CDR2 are SGHAT and FQNNGV. Trimming took off 5 bases at V and 7 bases at J, with 9 bases between the two ends. The length of the CDR3 is 12 residues. Complete variable domain (other parts from reference TRBV11-2 and TRBJ2-1): EAGVAQSPRYKIIEKRQSVAFWCNPISGHATLYWYQQILGQGPKLLIQFQNNGVVDDSQLPKDRFSAERLKGVDSTLKIQPAKLEDSAVYLCASSQSGNEQFFGPGTRLTVL.

The chain recombines TRBV5-4 with TRBJ2-5; D gene uncertain. Germline values: CDR1 SGHNT, CDR2 YYREEE (reference sequence). The V end lost 3 bases, the J end lost 0 bases, and 9 bases lay between the germline ends. The CDR3 length is 14 residues. DNA for the CDR3: TGTGCCAGCAGCTCAAAGTTATACCAAGAGACCCAGTACTTC. Protein product: CASSSKLYQETQYF.

This chain uses TRBV7-2 with TRBJ2-7; TRBD1 matches at 10 bases. The CDR3 sequence is 14 residues long. The ends lost 4 bases at V and 1 base at J; junction bases unmatched: 1. Germline V gene sequence: CDR1 SGHTA, CDR2 FQGNSA. The CDR3: CASSWDRGSYEQYF. The CDR3 DNA reads as TGTGCCAGCAGCTGGGACAGGGGATCCTACGAGCAGTACTTC.

This clone was seen only once. The genes are TRBV5-1 and TRBJ1-2; D is possibly TRBD1 (5 bases). This CDR3 comprises 17 residues. Trimming shortened V by 1 base and J by 4 bases, and 20 bases separated the two germline ends. The V gene's germline CDR1 is SGHRS and CDR2 YFSETQ. CDR3 amino acids: CASSLPPGGGLLYGYTF. The CDR3 DNA is TGCGCCAGCAGCTTGCCCCCGGGGGGAGGACTACTCTATGGCTACACCTTC.

This sequence joins TRBV25-1 and TRBJ2-5; weak D call: TRBD2 (5 bases). CDR3 length: 14 residues. From germline, CDR1 is MGHDK and CDR2 SYGVNS. Trimming shortened V by 6 bases and J by 4 bases, and 15 bases separated the two germline ends. DNA for the CDR3: TGTGCCAGCAGCGAAAACCTGGGAGTAGAGACCCAGTACTTC. It is translated as CASSENLGVETQYF.

This clone has only one observation. The V call is TRBV5-4, the J call TRBJ2-5; D is undetermined. Trimming cost V 4 bases and J 2 bases, with 21 bases left between them. CDR1 is SGHNT and CDR2 is YYREEE in the germline V gene (reference sequence). The CDR3 is 17 residues long. The CDR3 sequence is CASSDGRIVLGQETQYF. Written as DNA, the CDR3 is TGTGCCAGCAGCGACGGACGGATTGTGTTGGGGCAAGAGACCCAGTACTTC.

The chain couples TRBV5-4 to TRBJ2-1; 8 bases agree with TRBD2. V was clipped by 1 base and J by 2 bases; unmatched bases: 2. The CDR3 covers 15 residues. CDR1 and CDR2 from the germline V gene are SGHNT and YYREEE (reference sequence). CDR3 sequence: CASSLTSGTYNEQFF. In DNA form, the CDR3 reads TGTGCCAGCAGCTTGACTAGCGGTACCTACAATGAGCAGTTCTTC.

The chain has TRBV19 and TRBJ1-4; 7 bases line up with TRBD1. V lost 5 bases, J lost 8 bases, and 11 bases stayed unmatched. This CDR3 spans 15 amino acids. The germline CDR1 and CDR2 sequences are LNHDA and SQIVND (reference sequence). The chain's CDR3 is CASSSRSGGAEKLFF. CDR3 nucleotides: TGTGCCAGTAGTTCCCGCTCAGGGGGTGCAGAAAAACTGTTTTTT.

This clone was observed once. V usage is TRBV3-1 (or the pseudogene TRBV3-2) and J usage is TRBJ1-1; no clear D gene. Per germline, CDR1 LGHDT and CDR2 YNNKEL (reference sequence). This CDR3 region has 16 residues. Trimming pared 0 bases from V and 2 bases from J, leaving 13 bases between. Here the CDR3 DNA reads TGTGCCAGCAGCCAAGAGATGGCAGCTCGAAACACTGAAGCTTTCTTT. It specifies CASSQEMAARNTEAFF.

In this sample, this clone turned up once. V is TRBV18 and J is TRBJ2-5; TRBD1 agrees at 8 bases. CDR1 KGHSH and CDR2 LQKENI come from the germline V gene. Trimming removed 4 bases from V and 3 bases from J; junction bases left unmatched: 4. The CDR3 runs to 14 residues. The CDR3 here is CASSLKQGEETQYF. The CDR3 DNA sequence: TGTGCCAGCTCACTTAAACAGGGGGAAGAGACCCAGTACTTC.

This chain joins TRBV13 and TRBJ2-7, with 12 positions matching TRBD2. The CDR3 spans 18 residues. With 0 bases clipped from V and 2 bases from J, the junction kept 8 bases outside the gene matches. Germline-derived CDR1 and CDR2 are PRHDT and FYEKMQ (reference sequence). CDR3 coding DNA: TGTGCCAGCAGCTTAGGCGGGCTAGCGGGAGGGGGTACCTACGAGCAGTACTTC. Translated: CASSLGGLAGGGTYEQYF.

The chain's CDR3 is CASSKEHWTQNTGELFF. The CDR3 DNA is TGTGCCAGCAGCAAAGAACATTGGACTCAAAACACCGGGGAGCTGTTTTTT. V gene TRBV21-1 combines with J gene TRBJ2-2; TRBD2, the D gene given by the table, was not confirmed from the DNA. TRBV21-1 is shown as a pseudogene. The CDR3 runs 17 residues.

V and J are TRBV18 and TRBJ2-1; possibly TRBD1 for D (6 bases). This CDR3 comprises 17 residues. The germline gives CDR1 KGHSH, CDR2 LQKENI. V lost 0 bases and J 6 bases, leaving 18 bases between the germline ends. CDR3 coding DNA: TGTGCCAGCTCACCACCAGTCCGAGACAGGTTGGTCAATGAGCAGTTCTTC. Its protein is CASSPPVRDRLVNEQFF.

The chain combines TRBV30 with TRBJ1-2; tentatively, D is TRBD1 (5 bases). The germline V gene has CDR1 GTSNPN and CDR2 SVGIG (reference sequence). The CDR3 spans 11 residues. V gave up 3 bases and J gave up 4 bases, with 6 bases separating them. The chain's CDR3 is CAWRTAYGYTF. The CDR3 nucleotides are TGTGCCTGGAGGACAGCCTATGGCTACACCTTC.